Sequencing of this T cell receptor (beta chain) was carried out in a study of control samples from healthy donors and cancer patients. Sequencing was performed with immunoSEQ multiplex PCR; in TCRdb, only in-frame clones are kept and a portion is missing. This sample yields 150,000 or so clones, of which about nine tenths are seen a single time; less than 7% belongs to the top ten. This clone showed up just once. Trimming took off 1 base at V and 3 bases at J, with 10 bases between the two ends. Germline V CDR1 and CDR2: SEHNR, FQNEAQ (reference sequence). The CDR3 extends over 15 amino acids. The clonotype comes from a man aged 18 to 29 in good health. This chain uses TRBV7-9 with TRBJ2-1; D perhaps matches TRBD1 (6 bases). Sequenced sample: blood. The CDR3 spells CASSLGGHFYNEQFF. The CDR3 bases are TGTGCCAGCAGCTTAGGGGGACATTTCTACAATGAGCAGTTCTTC.